The clone carrying this T cell receptor (beta chain) was seen a single time. Its antigen is not known. The sample originates from a study of shared clonotypes between healthy human individuals. Whole-study context: The donors, a couple of women and three men, were aged 18 to 49.

J was trimmed by 10 bases and V by 4 bases; bases with no gene match: 8. CDR3 length equals 13 residues. Germline V CDR1 and CDR2: SGHNT, YYREEE (reference sequence). Findings of the study overall: Represented diversity, genetic and exposure-history alike, was limited by few donors. Clonotypes not shared had lower generation probabilities than those common to all four donors.

This table comes from immunoSEQ multiplex PCR, and its TCRdb copy is limited to in-frame clones, with some not included. The sample has under 80,000 clones, roughly three fifths seen once. The source is a man aged 30 to 45 in good health. This chain uses TRBV5-4 with TRBJ2-1; 7 positions agree with TRBD2. Material for sequencing was memory CD8+ T cells sorted from blood. Subset specified: CD45RO+ cells pooled with CCR7-negative TemRA cells. The CDR3 spells CASSPSGSPEQFF. DNA of the CDR3: TGTGCCAGCAGCCCTAGCGGCAGCCCCGAGCAGTTCTTC. The full variable domain, with the rest looked up from reference TRBV5-4 and TRBJ2-1, is ETGVTQSPTHLIKTRGQQVTLRCSSQSGHNTVSWYQQALGQGPQFIFQYYREEENGRGNFPPRFSGLQFPNYSSELNVNALELDDSALYLCASSPSGSPEQFFGPGTRLTVL.